One sample yielded the 15 T cell receptor beta chains listed below, sequenced in a study of somatic mutations in cytotoxic T cells in rheumatoid arthritis. Libraries were prepared by immunoSEQ multiplex PCR; TCRdb keeps only in-frame clonotypes and omits some of them. The sample contains some 20,000 clones, 65% to 85% of which appear only once. The sample taken for sequencing was CD8+ T cells sorted from blood. These receptors all stem from an adult with rheumatoid arthritis.

The chain combines TRBV6-1 with TRBJ1-5; a possible D gene is TRBD1 (5 bases). Germline assignment: CDR1 MNHNS and CDR2 SASEGT. V was shortened by 7 bases and J by 2 bases, with 15 bases between the two germline ends. The CDR3 is made up of 15 amino acids. DNA of the CDR3: TGTGCCAGCAAAGTCCCACAGGTCGGCAATCAGCCCCAGCATTTT. It codes for CASKVPQVGNQPQHF.

The rearrangement joins TRBV18 to TRBJ2-2; D gene uncertain. The germline V gene encodes CDR1 KGHSH and CDR2 LQKENI. This CDR3 is 13 amino acids long. Trimming cost V 10 bases and J 1 base, with 10 bases left between them. CDR3 nucleotides: TGTGCCACCCGAACCGTGAACACCGGGGAGCTGTTTTTT. Its protein is CATRTVNTGELFF. Together with reference TRBV18 and TRBJ2-2, the CDR3 gives the full variable domain: NAGVMQNPRHLVRRRGQEARLRCSPMKGHSHVYWYRQLPEEGLKFMVYLQKENIIDESGMPKERFSAEFPKEGPSILRIQQVVRGDSAAYFCATRTVNTGELFFGEGSRLTVL.

The V call is TRBV9, the J call TRBJ2-2; no clear D. This CDR3 is 17 amino acids long. V was shortened by 4 bases and J by 0 bases, with 16 bases between the two germline ends. Germline V gene lookup returns CDR1 SGDLS and CDR2 YYNGEE. CDR3 residues: CASSPPRGGPNTGELFF. CDR3 DNA sequence: TGTGCCAGCAGCCCCCCCCGCGGCGGACCGAACACCGGGGAGCTGTTTTTT.

This chain connects TRBV4-1 to TRBJ2-5; D is undetermined. The CDR3 length is 15 residues. Trimming pared 0 bases from V and 5 bases from J, leaving 13 bases between. Germline V gene sequence: CDR1 MGHRA, CDR2 YSYEKL. The CDR3 sequence: CASSQEASDYETQYF. The CDR3 DNA is TGCGCCAGCAGCCAAGAAGCATCAGATTATGAGACCCAGTACTTC.

This chain connects TRBV7-9 to TRBJ2-5; tentative D call: TRBD2 (6 bases). Gene TRBJ2-7 matches the end of the DNA better, so the J call may be wrong. This CDR3 spans 17 amino acids. The germline V gene has CDR1 SEHNR and CDR2 FQNEAQ (reference sequence). The CDR3 nucleotides are TGTGCCAGCAGCTATTCAGGAGGGACCTCGACCGCCCACGAGCAGTACTTC. Translation: CASSYSGGTSTAHEQYF.

This chain joins TRBV19 and TRBJ1-3; D gene ambiguous. Per germline, CDR1 LNHDA and CDR2 SQIVND (reference sequence). Trimming pared 5 bases from V and 4 bases from J, leaving 9 bases between. CDR3 size: 13 residues. The CDR3 loop is CASSSSGGNTIYF. The CDR3 DNA follows: TGTGCCAGTAGTTCCTCGGGAGGAAACACCATATATTTT.

CDR3 in DNA: TGTGCCAGCAGCCTCGGGACTAGCGGGGGTGGTTTCACAGATACGCAGTATTTT. This codes for CASSLGTSGGGFTDTQYF. This chain uses TRBV7-6 with TRBJ2-3; 14 bases fit TRBD2. Germline values: CDR1 SGHVS, CDR2 FNYEAQ. Trimming cost V 5 bases and J 2 bases; bases outside gene matches: 9. The CDR3 loop spans 18 amino acids. Full variable domain (rest looked up from reference TRBV7-6 and TRBJ2-3): GAGVSQSPRYKVTKRGQDVALRCDPISGHVSLYWYRQALGQGPEFLTYFNYEAQQDKSGLPNDRFSAERPEGSISTLTIQRTEQRDSAMYRCASSLGTSGGGFTDTQYFGPGTRLTVL.

This chain joins TRBV28 and TRBJ2-2; D is ambiguous. CDR3 size: 14 residues. CDR1 is MDHEN, CDR2 SYDVKM, per germline. Trimming left V 3 bases short and J 1 base short, with 6 bases between. The CDR3 sequence: CASSLVLNTGELFF. As DNA, the CDR3 is TGTGCCAGCAGTTTGGTTCTGAACACCGGGGAGCTGTTTTTT.

The J gene is TRBJ1-1, the V gene TRBV5-3, with no clear D. TRBV5-3 belongs to the ORF category, with a function that is uncertain. The CDR3 is 14 amino acids. The germline V and J ends were trimmed by 0 bases and 8 bases, with 14 bases remaining between them. DNA of the CDR3: TGTGCCAGAAGCTTGGCCCTATGGGATTGGGAAGCTTTCTTT. It is translated as CARSLALWDWEAFF.

V and J are TRBV29-1 and TRBJ1-1; a possible D gene is TRBD1 (5 bases). V dropped 4 bases and J dropped 0 bases, with 12 bases sitting between them. The CDR3 is 14 amino acids. The germline gives CDR1 SQVTM, CDR2 ANQGSEA. The CDR3 DNA reads as TGCAGCGTTGTGAAGGGGAGCATGAACACTGAAGCTTTCTTT. Translated: CSVVKGSMNTEAFF.

This clone was counted a single time. The V call is TRBV27, the J call TRBJ1-1; 9 nucleotides align to TRBD1. The germline V gene encodes CDR1 MNHEY and CDR2 SMNVEV (reference sequence). The junction had 9 bases not matched to a gene; V was cut back by 5 bases and J by 5 bases. The CDR3 is 15 residues long. The CDR3 nucleotides read TGTGCCAGCAGTACTTACCGGGACAGGGTTACTGAAGCTTTCTTT. Translating gives CASSTYRDRVTEAFF.

J is TRBJ1-1 and V is TRBV25-1; the D gene is possibly TRBD1 (6 bases). The germline V gene encodes CDR1 MGHDK and CDR2 SYGVNS. The length of the CDR3 is 12 residues. With 7 bases removed from V and 4 bases from J, the gap between germline ends came to 10 bases. CDR3 nucleotides: TGTGCCAGCAAAACAGGGAGCACTGAAGCTTTCTTT. Its protein is CASKTGSTEAFF.

This clone was counted a few times. This chain links TRBV6-4 with TRBJ2-2; 8 nucleotides agree with TRBD2. The CDR3 spans 13 residues. Trimming took 6 bases from V and 4 from J; bases not matched to a gene: 1. Germline V gene sequence: CDR1 MRHNA, CDR2 SNTAGT. CDR3 loop: CASSGGATGELFF. For the CDR3, the DNA is TGTGCCAGCAGCGGGGGGGCCACCGGGGAGCTGTTTTTT.

CDR3 loop: CASSLGQAPEEGYTF. The CDR3, as DNA: TGTGCCAGCAGCTTAGGGCAGGCCCCGGAGGAGGGCTACACCTTC. The J gene is TRBJ1-2, the V gene TRBV13; D not certain. V was trimmed by 0 bases and J by 8 bases, leaving 16 bases between them. Per germline, CDR1 PRHDT and CDR2 FYEKMQ (reference sequence). The CDR3 covers 15 residues. Filled out from reference TRBV13 and TRBJ1-2, the complete variable domain reads AAGVIQSPRHLIKEKRETATLKCYPIPRHDTVYWYQQGPGQDPQFLISFYEKMQSDKGSIPDRFSAQQFSDYHSELNMSSLELGDSALYFCASSLGQAPEEGYTFGSGTRLTVV.

The chain couples TRBV30 to TRBJ2-7; 7 bases agree with TRBD1. Germline CDR1 and CDR2: GTSNPN and SVGIG (reference sequence). V shed 0 bases, J shed 0 bases, and the junction held 2 bases outside the gene matches. CDR3 length equals 14 residues. The CDR3, as DNA: TGTGCCTGGAGTGTCGGGACAGTCTCCTACGAGCAGTACTTC. This sequence encodes CAWSVGTVSYEQYF.